The sequence of this TCR beta chain was determined in a study of T cell changes during pregnancy in multiple sclerosis. Method: immunoSEQ multiplex PCR; TCRdb's copy keeps in-frame clones and lacks some. The table has more than 35,000 clones, approximately 90% seen once. The specimen comprised CD4+ T cells from peripheral blood mononuclear cells, sampled before pregnancy. This TCR was sampled from a female donor with multiple sclerosis, enrolled in a pregnancy study.

The CDR3 nucleotides read TGTGCCAGCAGCTGGGCACGCACAGATACGCAGTATTTT. Translating gives CASSWARTDTQYF. This rearrangement joins TRBV7-2 to TRBJ2-3; D is unclear. Per germline, CDR1 SGHTA and CDR2 FQGNSA. The V end lost 4 bases, the J end lost 1 base, and 6 bases lay between the germline ends. This CDR3 is 13 amino acids long.